The entry below gives a single T cell receptor beta chain sequence along with its context. The antigen is unknown. The data are from a study of OX40 agonist ivuxolimab in advanced cancers. Study-wide background: Three patients, one with hepatocellular carcinoma and two with cutaneous melanoma, achieved partial responses.

Overall study findings and caveats: A proportion of nonresponders additionally exhibited low normalized T-cell clonal expansion.

Using immunoSEQ multiplex PCR, the repertoire was profiled, and TCRdb retains in-frame clones only, with some absent. The sample consists of over 80,000 clones, 75% to 95% of them appearing once. A history of autoimmune disease or systemic immunosuppression excluded patients. This CDR3 region has 15 residues. Germline V gene data show CDR1 as LNHDA and CDR2 as SQIVND (reference sequence). V gave up 6 bases and J gave up 1 base; unmatched junction bases: 5. The V and J genes are TRBV19 and TRBJ2-7; 11 bases align to TRBD2. The source is an adult with an advanced solid tumor such as melanoma, head and neck, liver or kidney cancer. The specimen comprised CD4+ or CD8+ T cells sorted from blood, sampled in a trial of the OX40 agonist ivuxolimab. The CDR3: CASRLAGGTSYEQYF. The CDR3 bases are TGTGCCAGTAGGCTAGCGGGAGGAACTTCCTACGAGCAGTACTTC.